A selection of T cell receptor beta chains follows, all from one sample in a study of blood T cell repertoires in COVID-19. This table comes from immunoSEQ multiplex PCR, and its TCRdb copy is limited to in-frame clones, with some not included. The sample includes hundreds of thousands of clones, roughly 92% seen only once; the top ten take around 0.84%. Source material: peripheral blood. The receptors come from a man aged 55-75 years with COVID-19, enrolled during active disease. CDR3s include the opening cysteine and the closing phenylalanine or tryptophan. The D gene is left open where the match is weak. Clone size is not always given. Where it is, it says once, few, many or a class for expanded clones.

cdr3_nt,cdr3_aa,d_call,clone_size,v_call,j_call
TGTGCCACCAGCAGAGCACAGGGGTTAGCCGAGCAGTACTTC,CATSRAQGLAEQYF,TRBD1,NA,TRBV15,TRBJ2-7
TGTGCCAGCAGTTTAGGAGGACTAGCGGGGTATGAGCAGTTCTTC,CASSLGGLAGYEQFF,TRBD2,NA,TRBV28,TRBJ2-1
TGTGCCAGCAGCTTGGCTGACACCATATATTTT,CASSLADTIYF,NA,few,TRBV5-5,TRBJ1-3
TGTGCCAGCTCACCAACGGACACGGTAGGGGAAAAACTGTTTTTT,CASSPTDTVGEKLFF,NA,once,TRBV18,TRBJ1-4
TGTGCCAGCAGCTTAGGCCGAGTCCAGGCCTACGAGCAGTACTTC,CASSLGRVQAYEQYF,NA,NA,TRBV11-1,TRBJ2-7
TGCGCCACCCATCTAGGGGGCGGCCGCGAGCAGTACTTC,CATHLGGGREQYF,TRBD1,NA,TRBV10-2,TRBJ2-7
TGTGCCAGCTCACCAAGTTTGGGGACAGGGGACCAGAACACTGAAGCTTTCTTT,CASSPSLGTGDQNTEAFF,TRBD1,NA,TRBV18,TRBJ1-1
TGTGCCAGCAGCTTAGGGGGGGAGGGGTACGAGCAGTACTTC,CASSLGGEGYEQYF,NA,NA,TRBV5-4,TRBJ2-7
TGTGCCAGCAGCTTATGGCCCATAGGGGTGACTGAAGCTTTCTTT,CASSLWPIGVTEAFF,NA,NA,TRBV7-3,TRBJ1-1
TGTGCCAGCGGACAGTACGACGAGCAGCCCCAGCATTTT,CASGQYDEQPQHF,NA,NA,TRBV6-5,TRBJ1-5
TGTGCCAGCAGGGGGACAGTATCCTATAATTCACCCCTCCACTTT,CASRGTVSYNSPLHF,TRBD1,NA,TRBV2,TRBJ1-6
TGTGCCAGCAGCAAAAGCGGAGCAGCATTAAGTTCGGATACGCAGTATTTT,CASSKSGAALSSDTQYF,NA,NA,TRBV21-1,TRBJ2-3
TGTGCCAGCTCACCAGACGGGACACTTAGCACAGATACGCAGTATTTT,CASSPDGTLSTDTQYF,NA,NA,TRBV18,TRBJ2-3
TGTGCCAGCAGCAAAGCCCCTAGGACAGGGGCCCATGGATATGGCTACACCTTC,CASSKAPRTGAHGYGYTF,NA,NA,TRBV21-1,TRBJ1-2
TGTGCCAGCAGCTTGGGTGGACAGGGGGCCAACGAGCAGTACTTC,CASSLGGQGANEQYF,TRBD1,NA,TRBV5-4,TRBJ2-7
TGTGCCACTTCCCGACAGACGAACTATGGCTACACCTTC,CATSRQTNYGYTF,NA,NA,TRBV28,TRBJ1-2
TGTGCCAGCAGTGTCCCCAGGGGGGTATCCTACAATGAGCAGTTCTTC,CASSVPRGVSYNEQFF,NA,NA,TRBV25-1,TRBJ2-1
TGCGCCAGCAGCTCCGGGACAGGGGACACTGAAGCTTTCTTT,CASSSGTGDTEAFF,TRBD1,NA,TRBV5-1,TRBJ1-1
TGTGCCAGCTCACCTCGGACTAGCGGGATCACAGATACGCAGTATTTT,CASSPRTSGITDTQYF,TRBD2,NA,TRBV18,TRBJ2-3
TGTGCCAGCAGTAAGGACAGGGCGGCGGGGAATTCACCCCTCCACTTT,CASSKDRAAGNSPLHF,TRBD1,NA,TRBV2,TRBJ1-6
TGTGCCAGCCGGGGGGTAGAGACCCAGTACTTC,CASRGVETQYF,TRBD2,NA,TRBV2,TRBJ2-5
TGTGCCAGCAGCTTAGGGGACTTCCTCTCCTACGAGCAGTACTTC,CASSLGDFLSYEQYF,NA,few,TRBV7-9,TRBJ2-7
TGTGCCACCAGTGATTTGGGGGGCAAGGGCTATGGCTACACCTTC,CATSDLGGKGYGYTF,NA,NA,TRBV24-1,TRBJ1-2
TGTGCCAGTACCGCCACCGGGGGGGGCTATGGCTACACCTTC,CASTATGGGYGYTF,NA,NA,TRBV19,TRBJ1-2
TGTGCCAGCAGTTACTCGATAGGGGTCACTGAAGCTTTCTTT,CASSYSIGVTEAFF,NA,NA,TRBV6-5,TRBJ1-1
TGTGCTAGTGGCTGGGAGGTGGGGCCCCAGCATTTT,CASGWEVGPQHF,NA,once,TRBV12-5,TRBJ1-5
TGTGCCAGCAGCTTAACTGCGGAGGGTAGGCGAGAGACCCAGTACTTC,CASSLTAEGRRETQYF,NA,NA,TRBV7-9,TRBJ2-5
TGTGCCAGCAGCCAAACCGGGACAGGGAATTCACCCCTCCACTTT,CASSQTGTGNSPLHF,TRBD1,NA,TRBV14,TRBJ1-6
TGTGCCAGCAGCTTAGGATCCGGTGGCAATCAGCCCCAGCATTTT,CASSLGSGGNQPQHF,NA,NA,TRBV7-2,TRBJ1-5
TGTGCCCCCCTGGGGCAACTGGTGGTACGGGCTTTCTTT,CAPLGQLVVRAFF,NA,NA,TRBV21-1,TRBJ1-1
TGTGCCAGCAGCCAAAGCTACGGCGGGAGCGGTTACGAGCAGTACTTC,CASSQSYGGSGYEQYF,TRBD2,NA,TRBV3-1/TRBV3-2,TRBJ2-7
TGTGCCAGCACCACTCGCGGGACAGGCTCCTACGAGCAGTACTTC,CASTTRGTGSYEQYF,TRBD1,NA,TRBV28,TRBJ2-7
TGTGCCAGCAGTAGGACAGGTTGGGAGACCCAGTACTTC,CASSRTGWETQYF,TRBD1,NA,TRBV27,TRBJ2-5
TGTGCCAGCAGAAGGGTGACAGGGGGCAACTATGGCTACACCTTC,CASRRVTGGNYGYTF,TRBD1,once,TRBV6-5,TRBJ1-2
TGTGCCAGCAGTTTATTGATCCTAGCCGGTCCCGATCGTGAGCAGTTCTTC,CASSLLILAGPDREQFF,NA,NA,TRBV28,TRBJ2-1
TGCAGTGCTAGTAGGTCCGGGTTTGAGGATCAGCCCCAGCATTTT,CSASRSGFEDQPQHF,NA,NA,TRBV20-1,TRBJ1-5
TGTGCCACCAGTGACTCGGGGACTAGCACAGATACGCAGTATTTT,CATSDSGTSTDTQYF,NA,NA,TRBV24-1,TRBJ2-3
TGTGCCACCAGCAGGGGGGGGCGGGGGAGTGGGCCCCAGCATTTT,CATSRGGRGSGPQHF,NA,NA,TRBV15,TRBJ1-5
TGTGCCAGCAGGACCGGGACAGGAGCCTATGGCTACACCTTC,CASRTGTGAYGYTF,TRBD1,NA,TRBV7-2,TRBJ1-2
TGTGCCAGCTCACCGTTAACTGGGAGCCCGCTAGCCAAAAACATTCAGTACTTC,CASSPLTGSPLAKNIQYF,NA,few,TRBV18,TRBJ2-4
TGTGCCAGCAGTTCCTTGACTGAAGCTTTCTTT,CASSSLTEAFF,NA,NA,TRBV27,TRBJ1-1